What follows is one T cell receptor beta chain and its context. The clone's antigen remains unknown. Nothing much larger sits one base from this clone, and base qualities are not available. Using the deep immunoSEQ assay, multiplex PCR amplified TCR CDR3 regions from genomic DNA. Extracted genomic DNA from each cell subset was spread evenly across all wells of several immunoSEQ 96-well plates, with each plate serving as a replicate. For sorted subsets, around 200 ng genomic DNA, equal to 30,000 to 35,000 T cell genomes, was loaded into each replicate PCR. Purified libraries were measured with a Qubit 3.0 fluorometer, size-checked on a Bioanalyzer 2100, and measured again with the KAPA Library Quantification kit. A separate single-read 150-cycle Illumina NextSeq 550 flow cell was used to sequence each immunoSEQ 96-well plate. For the original study's pipeline: Because the immunoSEQ output included only junctional sequences and no quality scores, the filtering could not be the same as the filtering used for full-length reads. Sequences were annotated with PyIR, a Python wrapper for IgBLAST v1.9, using IMGT germline references to assign V/J genes and CDR3. Reads were filtered out if the reads had weak V/J assignments (E-value above 1e-6), no CDR3, stop codons, out-of-frame junctions, or ambiguous translated residues. V3J clonotypes were defined as sequences sharing an identical inferred V gene, J gene, and CDR3 amino acid sequence. Percentage overlap between repertoires was calculated by dividing the number of shared unique clonotypes by the size of the smaller repertoire. Richness of each repertoire was evaluated using RTK rarefaction, the Chao1 estimator, and Recon v2.1 estimates of unobserved clonotypes. Generation probabilities for all TCRbeta clonotypes obtained by the gDNA method from a handful of donors were computed using OLGA. The table was pulled from immuneACCESS by TCRdb, which kept in-frame rearrangements only. Such tables lose some clones; where checked, under half of the loss comes from unresolved V genes, and the rest has no known cause. The V and J calls and clone size are taken from that table; D and trimming were inferred from the DNA. Across this sample there are about 2,500,000 clones, with 90% to 95% seen only once. The ten top clones hold over 0.12% of the sample.

Compared with germline, V lacks 6 bases and J lacks 10 bases; bases without a gene match: 9. The CDR3 runs 14 amino acids, cysteine and phenylalanine included. This entry keeps only the CDR3 DNA: 42 bases, framed from base 1. The germline V gene gives CDR1 as SGHTA and CDR2 as FQGNSA. These data are taken from a study of shared clonotypes between healthy human individuals (dated by TCRdb to 2018 to 2021). About the full investigation: A couple of women and a few men aged 18 to 49 years were included in the cohort. To estimate repertoire size and how much clonotypes are shared between individuals, the study performed deep sequencing of blood TCR repertoires from a few healthy adults. For each donor, CD4 naive and CD4 memory were each given three plates, CD8 naive was given two plates, and CD8 memory was given one plate. Between about 0.8 and 9 billion PBMCs per donor were obtained by leukapheresis. Different laboratories and diverse techniques were used to prepare libraries and sequence TCR repertoires, to increase sequencing depth and limit assay-specific biases. Paper-wide results and their limitations: Even with the large sequencing depth, rarefaction of the sorted-subset datasets indicated that sequencing was incomplete. Sampling was limited to blood, and TCR repertoires in tissue likely differ from TCR repertoires in blood. Compared with non-shared clonotypes, the clonotypes found in all four sorted-subset donors had higher generation probabilities. Sharing across a few donors was observed for about 5% of naive CD4, about 3.2% of naive CD8, 2% to 2.5% of memory CD4, and around 0.4% of memory CD8 clonotypes. Larger estimated clonotype richness was generally found for naive subsets than for memory subsets. Pairwise subsampling led to the expectation that sequencing depth would affect the degree of clonotype sharing among donors. The genetic and exposure-history diversity represented was limited by the small number of donors.

Healthy HIV-negative adults with no recently reported acute infections or vaccinations were included as donors. Only Caucasian adults living in Nashville, Tennessee, USA were represented among the donors. Magnetic negative selection was used to enrich CD4+ T cells, after which naive cells were positively selected on CD45RA and the negative fraction became the memory subset. After blood collection by leukapheresis, PBMCs were isolated using Ficoll-Histopaque density gradient centrifugation and then cryopreserved in the vapor phase of liquid nitrogen. Analytical flow cytometry was used to check the purity and quantity of every magnetically sorted T cell population. From each sorted fraction, genomic DNA was isolated and quantified by UV absorbance on a Nanodrop 2000c.

The V and J segments used are TRBV7-2 and TRBJ1-6; 7 central nucleotides agree with TRBD1. The TCR sequence derives from a man aged 18 to 29 in good health. Specimen: naive CD4+ T cells sorted from blood. In the paper's terms, the cell subset or site label means: CD45RA+ positively selected. The CDR3 protein: CASRTGQVGSPLHF. The base sequence is TGTGCCAGCAGGACCGGACAGGTTGGCTCACCCCTCCACTTT.